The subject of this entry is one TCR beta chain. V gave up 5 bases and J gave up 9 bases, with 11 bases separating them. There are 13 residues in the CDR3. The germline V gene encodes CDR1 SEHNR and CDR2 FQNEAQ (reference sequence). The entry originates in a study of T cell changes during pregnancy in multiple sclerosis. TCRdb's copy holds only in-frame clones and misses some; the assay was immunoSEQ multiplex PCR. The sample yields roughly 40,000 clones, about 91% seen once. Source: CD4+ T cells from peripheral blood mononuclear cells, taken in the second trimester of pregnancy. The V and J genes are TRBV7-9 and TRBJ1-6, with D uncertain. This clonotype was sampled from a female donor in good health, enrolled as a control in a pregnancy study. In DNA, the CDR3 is TGTGCCAGCAGCCCGCCGACTATTTCACCCCTCCACTTT. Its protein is CASSPPTISPLHF.